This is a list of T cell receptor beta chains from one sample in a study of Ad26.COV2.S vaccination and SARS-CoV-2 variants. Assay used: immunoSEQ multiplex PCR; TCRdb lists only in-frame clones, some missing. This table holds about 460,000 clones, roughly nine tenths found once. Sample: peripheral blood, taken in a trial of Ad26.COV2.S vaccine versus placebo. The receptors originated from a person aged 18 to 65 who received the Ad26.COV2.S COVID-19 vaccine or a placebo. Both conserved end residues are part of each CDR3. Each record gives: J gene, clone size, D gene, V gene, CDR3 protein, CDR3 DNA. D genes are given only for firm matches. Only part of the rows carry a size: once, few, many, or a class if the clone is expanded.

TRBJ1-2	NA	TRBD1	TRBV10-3	CATLKGQGAFGYTF	TGTGCCACCCTGAAGGGACAGGGGGCGTTTGGCTACACCTTC
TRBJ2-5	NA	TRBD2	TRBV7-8	CASSLVFGGGPYTQYF	TGTGCCAGCAGCTTAGTGTTCGGCGGGGGGCCCTATACCCAGTACTTC
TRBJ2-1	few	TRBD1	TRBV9	CASSALTGEGSNEQFF	TGTGCCAGCAGCGCACTAACAGGGGAAGGTTCGAATGAGCAGTTCTTC
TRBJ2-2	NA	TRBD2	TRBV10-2	CATTGGGELFF	TGCGCTACCACGGGGGGCGGGGAGCTGTTTTTT
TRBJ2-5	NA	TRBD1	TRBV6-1	CASSEGQGKGETQYF	TGTGCCAGCAGTGAAGGACAGGGAAAGGGAGAGACCCAGTACTTC
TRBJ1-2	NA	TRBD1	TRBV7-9	CASSLRDRVGGYTF	TGTGCCAGCAGCTTACGGGACAGGGTAGGCGGCTACACCTTC
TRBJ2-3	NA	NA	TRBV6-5	CASRVTRVAADTQYF	TGTGCCAGCAGAGTTACGAGGGTAGCGGCAGATACGCAGTATTTT
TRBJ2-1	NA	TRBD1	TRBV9	CASSPRGQGASEQFF	TGTGCCAGCAGCCCCCGAGGACAGGGGGCGAGTGAGCAGTTCTTC
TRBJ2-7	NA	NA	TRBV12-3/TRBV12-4	CASSLGRVYEQYF	TGTGCCAGCAGTTTGGGCAGGGTCTACGAGCAGTACTTC
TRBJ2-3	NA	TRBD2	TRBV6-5	CASSYSRLAGVATQYF	TGTGCCAGCAGTTACTCCCGACTAGCGGGAGTGGCGACGCAGTATTTT
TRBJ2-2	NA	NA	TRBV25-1	CASSDPRQAGELFF	TGTGCCAGCAGTGACCCTAGACAGGCCGGGGAGCTGTTTTTT
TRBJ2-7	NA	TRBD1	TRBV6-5	CASVSRRDRVNEQYF	TGTGCCAGCGTTTCCCGCCGGGACAGGGTTAACGAGCAGTACTTC
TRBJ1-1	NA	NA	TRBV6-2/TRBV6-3	CASSYWVNTEAFF	TGTGCCAGCAGTTACTGGGTGAACACTGAAGCTTTCTTT
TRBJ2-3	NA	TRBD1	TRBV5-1	CASSRDRGSDTDTQYF	TGCGCCAGCAGCCGGGACAGGGGCTCAGACACAGATACGCAGTATTTT
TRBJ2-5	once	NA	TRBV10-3	CAISEGREETQYF	TGTGCCATCAGTGAGGGTAGGGAAGAGACCCAGTACTTC
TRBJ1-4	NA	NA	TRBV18	CASSRRTATNEKLFF	TGTGCCAGCTCAAGACGGACAGCAACTAATGAAAAACTGTTTTTT
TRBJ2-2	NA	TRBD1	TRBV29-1	CSVGGDRGIFAELFF	TGCAGCGTTGGTGGCGACAGGGGAATATTCGCGGAGCTGTTTTTT
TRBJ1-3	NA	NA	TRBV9	CASSVGKDSGNTIYF	TGTGCCAGCAGCGTTGGGAAGGATTCTGGAAACACCATATATTTT
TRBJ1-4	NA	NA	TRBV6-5	CASSSGGRGYEKLFF	TGTGCCAGCAGTTCCGGTGGGAGGGGGTATGAAAAACTGTTTTTT
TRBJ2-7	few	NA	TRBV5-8	CASSFSGRDEQYF	TGTGCCAGCAGCTTTTCTGGCCGGGACGAGCAGTACTTC
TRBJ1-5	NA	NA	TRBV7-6	CASSLAPRGTNQPQHF	TGTGCCAGCAGCTTAGCACCGAGAGGGACTAATCAGCCCCAGCATTTT